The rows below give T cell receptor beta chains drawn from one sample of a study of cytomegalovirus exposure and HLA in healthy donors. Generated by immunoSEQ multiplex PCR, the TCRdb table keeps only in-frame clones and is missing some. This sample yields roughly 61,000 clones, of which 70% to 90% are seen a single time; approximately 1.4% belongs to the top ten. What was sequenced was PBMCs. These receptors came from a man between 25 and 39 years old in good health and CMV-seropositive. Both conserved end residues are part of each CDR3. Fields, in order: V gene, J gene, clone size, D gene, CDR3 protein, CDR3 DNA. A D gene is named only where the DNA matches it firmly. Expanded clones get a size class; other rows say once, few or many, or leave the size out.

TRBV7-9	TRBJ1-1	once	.	CASSITGGVTEAFF	TGTGCCAGCAGCATAACAGGCGGGGTCACTGAAGCTTTCTTT
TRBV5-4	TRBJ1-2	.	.	CASSPRFDGYTF	TGTGCCAGCAGCCCCCGGTTCGATGGCTACACCTTC
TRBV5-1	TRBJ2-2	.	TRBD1	CASATGATGELFF	TGCGCCAGTGCAACAGGGGCCACCGGGGAGCTGTTTTTT
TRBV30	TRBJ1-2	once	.	CAWSGQIGTHSLVDGYTF	TGTGCCTGGAGTGGACAAATAGGGACACACTCCTTGGTTGATGGCTACACCTTC
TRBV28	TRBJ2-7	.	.	CASSLSRLEQYF	TGTGCCAGCAGTTTATCCCGGTTGGAGCAGTACTTC
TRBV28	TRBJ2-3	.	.	CASKSTGGPGTQYF	TGTGCCAGCAAGTCGACAGGTGGACCCGGTACGCAGTATTTT
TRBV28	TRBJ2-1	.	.	CASSLGIGLSYNEQFF	TGTGCCAGCAGTTTAGGTATTGGGCTCTCCTACAATGAGCAGTTCTTC
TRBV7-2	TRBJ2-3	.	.	CASDRGGPFTDTQYF	TGTGCCAGCGACAGGGGAGGGCCCTTCACAGATACGCAGTATTTT
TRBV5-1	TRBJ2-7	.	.	CASSLAGGSTYEQYF	TGCGCCAGCAGCTTAGCCGGGGGATCTACCTACGAGCAGTACTTC
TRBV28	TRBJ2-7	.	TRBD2	CASIRGGASSYEQYF	TGTGCCAGCATTCGGGGGGGAGCAAGCTCCTACGAGCAGTACTTC
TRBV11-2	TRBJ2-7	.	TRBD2	CASSLAGGLSEQYF	TGTGCCAGCAGCTTAGCGGGAGGGCTTAGCGAGCAGTACTTC
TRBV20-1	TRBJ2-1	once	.	CSARSRNEQFF	TGCAGTGCTAGAAGTCGGAATGAGCAGTTCTTC
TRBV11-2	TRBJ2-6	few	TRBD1	CASSSRDREISGANVLTF	TGTGCCAGCAGCAGCCGGGACAGGGAAATTTCTGGGGCCAACGTCCTGACTTTC
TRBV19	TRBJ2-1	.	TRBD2	CASGLAGGLVINEQFF	TGTGCCAGTGGACTAGCGGGAGGATTGGTCATCAATGAGCAGTTCTTC
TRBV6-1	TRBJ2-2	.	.	CASSEAMGAGGELFF	TGTGCCAGCAGTGAAGCGATGGGGGCCGGCGGGGAGCTGTTTTTT
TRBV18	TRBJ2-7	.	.	CASSPTRQSYEQYF	TGTGCCAGCTCACCAACGAGACAGTCCTACGAGCAGTACTTC
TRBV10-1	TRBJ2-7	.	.	CASSESSSLEQYF	TGCGCCAGCAGTGAGTCCAGTTCCCTCGAGCAGTACTTC
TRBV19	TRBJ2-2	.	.	CASSIGLTGELFF	TGTGCCAGTAGTATTGGACTCACCGGGGAGCTGTTTTTT
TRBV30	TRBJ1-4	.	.	CALEGGTNEKLFF	TGTGCCTTGGAAGGGGGAACTAATGAAAAACTGTTTTTT
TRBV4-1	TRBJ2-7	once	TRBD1	CASSHLLRVRGQGVYEQYF	TGCGCCAGCAGCCACTTACTCCGGGTCAGGGGACAGGGAGTCTACGAGCAGTACTTC
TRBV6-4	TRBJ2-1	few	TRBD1	CASSEGQADYNEQFF	TGTGCCAGCAGTGAGGGACAGGCTGACTACAATGAGCAGTTCTTC
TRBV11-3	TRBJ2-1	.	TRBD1	CASSNRDRGRNEQFF	TGTGCCAGCAGCAACCGGGACAGGGGAAGGAATGAGCAGTTCTTC